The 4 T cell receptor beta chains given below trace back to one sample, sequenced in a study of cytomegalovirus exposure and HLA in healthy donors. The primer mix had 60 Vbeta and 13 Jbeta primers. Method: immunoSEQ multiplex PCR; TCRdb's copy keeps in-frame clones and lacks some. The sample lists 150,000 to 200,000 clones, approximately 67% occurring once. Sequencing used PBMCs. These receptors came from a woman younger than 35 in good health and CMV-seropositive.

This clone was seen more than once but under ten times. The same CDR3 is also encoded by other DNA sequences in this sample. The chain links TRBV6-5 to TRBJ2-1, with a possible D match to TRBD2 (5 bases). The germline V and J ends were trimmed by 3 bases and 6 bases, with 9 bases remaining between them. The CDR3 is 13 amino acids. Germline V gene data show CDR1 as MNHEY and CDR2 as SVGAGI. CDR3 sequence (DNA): TGTGCCAGCAGTTATTTACGGGGCAATGAGCAGTTCTTC. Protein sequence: CASSYLRGNEQFF.

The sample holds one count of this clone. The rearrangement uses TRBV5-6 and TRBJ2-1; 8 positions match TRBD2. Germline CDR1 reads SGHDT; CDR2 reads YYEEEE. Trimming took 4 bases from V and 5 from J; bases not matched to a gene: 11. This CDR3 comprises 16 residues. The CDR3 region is CASSPRLAPPHNEQFF. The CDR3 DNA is TGTGCCAGCAGCCCCAGACTAGCGCCCCCCCACAATGAGCAGTTCTTC.

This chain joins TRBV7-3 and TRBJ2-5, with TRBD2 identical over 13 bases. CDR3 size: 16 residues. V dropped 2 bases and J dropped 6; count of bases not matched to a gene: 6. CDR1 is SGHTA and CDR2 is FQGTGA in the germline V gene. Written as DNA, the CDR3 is TGTGCCAGCAGCTTAGGACTAGCGGGAGAGAGGAAGACCCAGTACTTC. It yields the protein CASSLGLAGERKTQYF.

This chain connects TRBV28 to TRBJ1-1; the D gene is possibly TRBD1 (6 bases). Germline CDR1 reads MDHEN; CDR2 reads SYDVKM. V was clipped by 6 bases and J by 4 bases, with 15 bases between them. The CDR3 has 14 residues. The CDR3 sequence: CASRSGVWSTEAFF. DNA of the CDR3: TGTGCCAGCAGATCAGGGGTTTGGAGCACTGAAGCTTTCTTT.